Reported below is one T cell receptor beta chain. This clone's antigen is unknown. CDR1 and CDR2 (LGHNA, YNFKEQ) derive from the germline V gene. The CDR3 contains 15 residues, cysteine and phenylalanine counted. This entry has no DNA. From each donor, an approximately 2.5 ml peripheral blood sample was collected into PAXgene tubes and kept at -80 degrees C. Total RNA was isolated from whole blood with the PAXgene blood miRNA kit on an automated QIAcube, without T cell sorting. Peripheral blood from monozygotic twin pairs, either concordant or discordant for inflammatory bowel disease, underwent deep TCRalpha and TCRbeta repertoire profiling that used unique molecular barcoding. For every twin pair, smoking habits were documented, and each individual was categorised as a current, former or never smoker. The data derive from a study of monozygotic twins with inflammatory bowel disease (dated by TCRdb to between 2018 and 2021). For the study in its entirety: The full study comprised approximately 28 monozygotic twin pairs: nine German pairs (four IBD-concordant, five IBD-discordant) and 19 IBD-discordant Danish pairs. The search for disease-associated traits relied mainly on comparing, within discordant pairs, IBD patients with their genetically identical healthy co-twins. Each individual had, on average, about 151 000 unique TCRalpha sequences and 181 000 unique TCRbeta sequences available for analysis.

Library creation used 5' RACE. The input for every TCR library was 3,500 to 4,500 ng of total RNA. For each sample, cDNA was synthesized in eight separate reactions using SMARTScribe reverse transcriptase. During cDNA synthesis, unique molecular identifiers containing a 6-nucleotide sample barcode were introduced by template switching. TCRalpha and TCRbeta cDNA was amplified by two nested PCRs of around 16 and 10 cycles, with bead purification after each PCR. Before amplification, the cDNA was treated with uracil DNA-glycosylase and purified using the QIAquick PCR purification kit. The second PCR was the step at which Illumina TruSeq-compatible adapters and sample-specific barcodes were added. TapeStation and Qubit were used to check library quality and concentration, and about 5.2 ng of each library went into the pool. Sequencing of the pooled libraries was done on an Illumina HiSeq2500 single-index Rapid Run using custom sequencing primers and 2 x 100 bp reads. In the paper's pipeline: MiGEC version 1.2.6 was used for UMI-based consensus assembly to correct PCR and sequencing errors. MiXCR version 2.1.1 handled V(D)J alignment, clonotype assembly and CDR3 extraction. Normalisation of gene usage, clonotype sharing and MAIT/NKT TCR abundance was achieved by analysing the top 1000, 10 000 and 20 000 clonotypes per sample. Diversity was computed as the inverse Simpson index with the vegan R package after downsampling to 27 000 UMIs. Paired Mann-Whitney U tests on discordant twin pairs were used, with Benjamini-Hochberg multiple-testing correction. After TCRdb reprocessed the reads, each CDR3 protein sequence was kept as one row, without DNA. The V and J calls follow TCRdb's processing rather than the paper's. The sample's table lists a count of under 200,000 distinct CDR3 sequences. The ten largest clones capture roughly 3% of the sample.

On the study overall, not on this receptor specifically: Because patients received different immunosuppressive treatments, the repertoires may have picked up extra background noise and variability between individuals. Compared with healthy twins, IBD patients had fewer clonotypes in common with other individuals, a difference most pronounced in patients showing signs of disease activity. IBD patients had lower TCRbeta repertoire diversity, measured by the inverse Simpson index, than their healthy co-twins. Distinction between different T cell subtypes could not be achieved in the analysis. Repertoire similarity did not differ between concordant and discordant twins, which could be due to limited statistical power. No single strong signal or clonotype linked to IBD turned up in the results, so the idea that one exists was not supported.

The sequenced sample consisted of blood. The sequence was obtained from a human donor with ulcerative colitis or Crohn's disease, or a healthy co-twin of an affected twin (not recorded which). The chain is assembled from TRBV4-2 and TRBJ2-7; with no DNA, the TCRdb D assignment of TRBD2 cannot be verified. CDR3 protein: CASSHSSAGGYEQYF.